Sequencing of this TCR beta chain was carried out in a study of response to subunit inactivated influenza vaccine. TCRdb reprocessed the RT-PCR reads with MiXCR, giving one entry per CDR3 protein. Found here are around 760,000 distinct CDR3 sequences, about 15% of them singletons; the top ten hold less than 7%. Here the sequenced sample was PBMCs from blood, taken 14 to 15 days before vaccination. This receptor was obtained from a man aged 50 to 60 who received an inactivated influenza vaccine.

The CDR3 protein is CASSLIGTSTDTQYF. The CDR3 nucleotides are TGTGCCAGCAGCTTGATAGGGACGAGCACAGATACGCAGTATTTT. This chain uses TRBV7-9 with TRBJ2-3; D is perhaps TRBD1 or TRBD2 (5 bases each). Germline assignment: CDR1 SEHNR and CDR2 FQNEAQ (reference sequence). Trimming stripped 3 bases from V and 0 bases from J, with 10 bases between. The CDR3 totals 15 residues.